This T cell receptor (beta chain) was captured in a study of blood T cell repertoires in COVID-19. Study-wide context: Specimens from acute and convalescent COVID-19 originated in the United States, Italy and Spain.

As handled by the study authors: The assay estimated nucleated cells by amplifying reference gene primers. TCRdb keeps only in-frame clones here, not all; method: immunoSEQ multiplex PCR. V and J calls and clone size come straight from that table; D and trimming were deduced from the DNA. The table lists about 210,000 clones, around three quarters of them singletons. Per the germline V gene, CDR1 is LGHNA and CDR2 is YSLEER. Between the trimmed V and J ends, which lost 0 bases and 3 bases, there was a span of 9 bases. The CDR3 covers 14 residues. The specimen was peripheral blood. This sequence was found in a woman between 65 and 79 years old with acute or convalescent COVID-19. The chain joins TRBV4-3 to TRBJ2-7; D call uncertain. The CDR3 DNA reads TGCGCCAGCAGCCAAGAGTTACGCGGCTACGAGCAGTACTTC. Its translation is CASSQELRGYEQYF.